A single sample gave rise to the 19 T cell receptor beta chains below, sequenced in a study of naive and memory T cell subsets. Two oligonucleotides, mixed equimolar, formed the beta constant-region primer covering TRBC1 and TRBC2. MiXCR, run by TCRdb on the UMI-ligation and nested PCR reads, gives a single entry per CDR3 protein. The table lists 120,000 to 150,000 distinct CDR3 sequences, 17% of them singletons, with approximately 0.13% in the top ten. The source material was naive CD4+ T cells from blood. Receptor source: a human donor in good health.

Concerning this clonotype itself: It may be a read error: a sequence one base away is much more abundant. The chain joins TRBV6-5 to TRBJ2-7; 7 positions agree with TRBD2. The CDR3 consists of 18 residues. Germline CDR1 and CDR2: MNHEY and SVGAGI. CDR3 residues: CASSYSSLAGVGTYERYF. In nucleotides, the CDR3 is TGTGCCAGCAGTTACTCATCTCTGGCGGGAGTGGGGACCTACGAGCGGTACTTC.

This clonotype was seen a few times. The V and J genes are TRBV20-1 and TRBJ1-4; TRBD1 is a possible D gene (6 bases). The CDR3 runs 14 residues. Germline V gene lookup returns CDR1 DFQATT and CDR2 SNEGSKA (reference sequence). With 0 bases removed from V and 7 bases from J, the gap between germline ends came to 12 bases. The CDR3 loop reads CSARDVGASEKLFF. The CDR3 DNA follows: TGCAGTGCTAGAGATGTGGGGGCGAGTGAAAAACTGTTTTTT.

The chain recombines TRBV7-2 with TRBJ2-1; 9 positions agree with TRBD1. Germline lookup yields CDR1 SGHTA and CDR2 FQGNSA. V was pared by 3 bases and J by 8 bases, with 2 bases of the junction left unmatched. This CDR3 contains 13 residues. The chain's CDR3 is CASSLGQGDEQFF. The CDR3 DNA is TGTGCCAGCAGCTTGGGACAGGGAGATGAGCAGTTCTTC.

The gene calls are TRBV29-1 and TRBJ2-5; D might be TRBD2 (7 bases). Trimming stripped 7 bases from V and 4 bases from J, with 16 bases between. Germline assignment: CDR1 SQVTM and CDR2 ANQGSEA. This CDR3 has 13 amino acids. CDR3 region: CSAEGGRRETQYF. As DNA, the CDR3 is TGCAGCGCTGAGGGGGGGAGGAGAGAGACCCAGTACTTC.

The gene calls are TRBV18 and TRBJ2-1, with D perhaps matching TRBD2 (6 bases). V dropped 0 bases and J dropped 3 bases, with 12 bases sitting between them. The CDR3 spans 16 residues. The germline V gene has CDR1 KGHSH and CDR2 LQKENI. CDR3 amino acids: CASSPPTSRLYNEQFF. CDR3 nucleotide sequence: TGTGCCAGCTCACCACCCACTAGCCGCCTCTACAATGAGCAGTTCTTC.

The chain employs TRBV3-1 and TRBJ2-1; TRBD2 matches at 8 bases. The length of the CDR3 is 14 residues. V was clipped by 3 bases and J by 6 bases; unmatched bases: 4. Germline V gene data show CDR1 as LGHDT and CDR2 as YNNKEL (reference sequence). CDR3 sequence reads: CASSHPGGGNEQFF. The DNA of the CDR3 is TGTGCCAGCAGCCACCCCGGGGGGGGCAATGAGCAGTTCTTC.

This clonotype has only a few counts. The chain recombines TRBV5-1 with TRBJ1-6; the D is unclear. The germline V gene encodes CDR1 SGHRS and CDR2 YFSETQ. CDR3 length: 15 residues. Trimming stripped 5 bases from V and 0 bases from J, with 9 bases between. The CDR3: CASSGGVSYNSPLHF. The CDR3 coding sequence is TGCGCCAGCAGTGGCGGAGTCTCCTATAATTCACCCCTCCACTTT.

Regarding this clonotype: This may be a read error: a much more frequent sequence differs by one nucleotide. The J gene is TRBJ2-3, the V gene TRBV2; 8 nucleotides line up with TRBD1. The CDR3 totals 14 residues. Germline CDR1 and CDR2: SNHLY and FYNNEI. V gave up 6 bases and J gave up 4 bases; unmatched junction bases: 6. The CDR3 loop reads CASSRDRSADTQYF. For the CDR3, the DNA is TGTGCCAGCAGCCGGGACAGGAGTGCAGATACGCAGTATTTT.

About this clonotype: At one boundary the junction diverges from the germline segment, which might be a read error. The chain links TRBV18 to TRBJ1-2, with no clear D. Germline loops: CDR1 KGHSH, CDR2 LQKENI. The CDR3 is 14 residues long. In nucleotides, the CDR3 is TGTGCCAGCTCACCAACGGCAGGAATCTATGGCTATACCTTC. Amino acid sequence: CASSPTAGIYGYTF.

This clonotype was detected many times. The chain's CDR3 is CASSVGDGGEYEQYF. CDR3 sequence (DNA): TGTGCCAGCAGCGTAGGGGACGGGGGCGAATACGAGCAGTACTTC. The gene calls are TRBV9 and TRBJ2-7; either TRBD1 or TRBD2 may fit D (6 bases each). This CDR3 contains 15 residues. The V gene lost 0 bases and the J gene lost 4 bases, with 14 bases spanning the gap. CDR1 is SGDLS, CDR2 YYNGEE, per germline.

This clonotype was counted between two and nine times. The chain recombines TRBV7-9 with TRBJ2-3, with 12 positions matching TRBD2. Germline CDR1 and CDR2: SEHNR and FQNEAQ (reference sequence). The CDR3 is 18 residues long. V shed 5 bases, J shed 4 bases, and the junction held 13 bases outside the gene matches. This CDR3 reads CASSPGLAGRGIADTQYF. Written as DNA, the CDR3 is TGTGCCAGCAGCCCGGGACTAGCGGGCCGCGGAATCGCAGATACGCAGTATTTT.

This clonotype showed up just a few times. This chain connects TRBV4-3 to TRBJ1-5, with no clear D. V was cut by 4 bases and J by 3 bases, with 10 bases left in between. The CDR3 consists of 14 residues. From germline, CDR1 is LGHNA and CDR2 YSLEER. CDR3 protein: CASSPRPYNQPQHF. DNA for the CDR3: TGCGCCAGCAGCCCGCGTCCTTACAATCAGCCCCAGCATTTT.

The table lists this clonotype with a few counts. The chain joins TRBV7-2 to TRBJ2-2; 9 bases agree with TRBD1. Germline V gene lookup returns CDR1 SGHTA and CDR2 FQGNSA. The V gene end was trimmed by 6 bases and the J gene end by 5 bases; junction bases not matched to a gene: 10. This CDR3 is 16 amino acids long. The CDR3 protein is CASRFGTGSGTGELFF. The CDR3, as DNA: TGTGCCAGCAGATTCGGGACAGGGAGCGGAACCGGGGAGCTGTTTTTT.

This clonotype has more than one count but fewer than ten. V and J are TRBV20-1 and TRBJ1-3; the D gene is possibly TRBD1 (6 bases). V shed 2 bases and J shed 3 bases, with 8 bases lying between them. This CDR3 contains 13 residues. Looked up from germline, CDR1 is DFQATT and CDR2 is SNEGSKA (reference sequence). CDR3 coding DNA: TGCAGTGCTAGAACAGGGAATGGAAACACCATATATTTT. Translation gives CSARTGNGNTIYF.

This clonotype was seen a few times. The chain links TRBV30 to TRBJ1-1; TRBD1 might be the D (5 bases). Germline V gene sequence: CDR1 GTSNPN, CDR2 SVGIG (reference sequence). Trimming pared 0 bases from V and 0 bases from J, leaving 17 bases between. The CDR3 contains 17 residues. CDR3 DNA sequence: TGTGCCTGGAGTGTCGGCTGGGGACGTCCTTTGAACACTGAAGCTTTCTTT. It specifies CAWSVGWGRPLNTEAFF. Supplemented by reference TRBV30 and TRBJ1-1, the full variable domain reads SQTIHQWPATLVQPVGSPLSLECTVEGTSNPNLYWYRQAAGRGLQLLFYSVGIGQISSEVPQNLSASRPQDRQFILSSKKLLLSDSGFYLCAWSVGWGRPLNTEAFFGQGTRLTVV.

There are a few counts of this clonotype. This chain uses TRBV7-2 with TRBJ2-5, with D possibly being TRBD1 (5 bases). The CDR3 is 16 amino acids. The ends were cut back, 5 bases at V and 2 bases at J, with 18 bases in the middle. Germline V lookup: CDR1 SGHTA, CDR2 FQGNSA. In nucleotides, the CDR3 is TGTGCCAGCAGCCCGCGACAGCCGCTCCGACAAGAGACCCAGTACTTC. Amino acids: CASSPRQPLRQETQYF.

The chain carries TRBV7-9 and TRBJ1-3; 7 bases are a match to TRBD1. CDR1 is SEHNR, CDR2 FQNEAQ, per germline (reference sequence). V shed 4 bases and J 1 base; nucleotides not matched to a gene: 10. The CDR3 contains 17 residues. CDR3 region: CASSWDRRQGSGNTIYF. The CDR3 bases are TGTGCCAGCAGCTGGGACAGACGTCAAGGATCTGGAAACACCATATATTTT.

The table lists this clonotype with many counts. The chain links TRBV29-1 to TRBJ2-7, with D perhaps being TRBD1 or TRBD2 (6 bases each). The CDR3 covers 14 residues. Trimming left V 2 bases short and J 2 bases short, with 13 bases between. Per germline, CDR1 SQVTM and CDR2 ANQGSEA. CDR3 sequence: CSVELGGTPYEQYF. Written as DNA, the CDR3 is TGCAGCGTTGAATTAGGGGGGACCCCCTACGAGCAGTACTTC.

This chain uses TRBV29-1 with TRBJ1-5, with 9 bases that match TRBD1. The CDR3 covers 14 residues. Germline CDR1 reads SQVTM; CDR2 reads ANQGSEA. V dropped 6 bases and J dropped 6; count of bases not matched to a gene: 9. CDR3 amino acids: CSVAGQGLGQPQHF. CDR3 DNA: TGCAGCGTCGCGGGACAGGGATTGGGTCAGCCCCAGCATTTT. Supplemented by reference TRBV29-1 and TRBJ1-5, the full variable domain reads SAVISQKPSRDICQRGTSLTIQCQVDSQVTMMFWYRQQPGQSLTLIATANQGSEATYESGFVIDKFPISRPNLTFSTLTVSNMSPEDSSIYLCSVAGQGLGQPQHFGDGTRLSIL.